This T cell receptor (beta chain) is drawn from a study of CD4 T cells in relation to SARS-CoV-2 and coronaviruses (dated by TCRdb to the early 2020s). Regarding the study in general: In the ViraFEST assay, PBMCs were cultured with antigen for 9 to 11 days, after which TCR beta CDR3s were sequenced to identify antigen-specific clonal expansions. A median age of around 38 years, with a range of about 21 to 75 years, was recorded for the full convalescent cohort of over ten patients. Of the roughly twelve convalescent patients, 8 were male and 4 were female, and two of the subjects were Hispanic. Shared crossreactive spike epitopes were mapped to their HLA restriction using patient-derived lymphoblastoid cell lines. At the level of individual TCR clonotypes, the study measured memory CD4+ T cell crossreactivity between SARS-CoV-2 spike protein and common cold coronavirus spike proteins. The Adaptive Biotechnologies TCR-sequencing kit was used to sequence samples from a few pre-COVID donors and the naive versus memory experiments, whereas other data were Illumina-based. A different, Illumina-based TCR-beta assay was used to sequence expansion assays from other donors in the study. The research as a whole found: Crossreactive clones showed significantly weaker SARS-CoV-2-driven expansion than monoreactive clones, consistent with antigenic imprinting. Because no donor provided both pre-pandemic and post-infection samples, tracing the source of pre-existing responses was limited. In roughly two thirds of donors, memory CD4+ clonotypes turned up that crossrecognized SARS-CoV-2 and at least one common cold coronavirus spike. Naive versus memory sequencing indicated the assay detects memory recall responses rather than primary responses primed during culture. Crossreactivity analysis was centred on spike protein, so crossreactivity against other viral proteins was not assessed. Small numbers of patients and of tested TCRs were a limitation of the study.

CEF-cultured naive and memory CD4+ T cell DNA received survey-level immunoSEQ TCR-beta sequencing. Regarding the original processing steps: During preprocessing, nonproductive sequences were removed, along with CDR3s that did not begin with C, did not end with F or W, or were shorter than 7 amino acids. The MANAFEST web app identified antigen-specific clonotypes based on expansion compared with the reference and other culture wells. To be counted as positive, a clone had to show significant expansion compared with the reference culture, at an FDR below 0.05, in 2 of 3 replicate wells. For a clone to be considered positive, significant expansion relative to all other tandem wells and an odds ratio above 5 were also required. Cultured and uncultured naive and memory CD4+ repertoires were searched for CDR3s previously identified as spike- and CEF-reactive. CDR3 homology was quantified as pairwise Levenshtein distance, calculated with the stringdist R package after three terminal residues were trimmed from each end. Held by TCRdb, this immuneACCESS table contains in-frame sequences only and omits some clones. Under half of the omission traces to an unresolved V gene where checked; the cause of the rest is unknown. V, J and clone size reflect that table, while D and trimming were determined from the DNA. The sample table shows about 34,000 clones, and 65% to 80% are seen once. 3% to 3.5% of the sample rests with the top ten.

CDR1 and CDR2 (SGHTA, FQGTGA) derive from the germline V gene. The CDR3 has 17 amino acids, counting the end cysteine and phenylalanine. The retained sequence is limited to the CDR3, 51 bases, with the frame set at the first base. V is cut back by 6 bases and J by 2 bases, with 14 bases in the junction unmatched. On this clone: Its antigen target is currently unknown. The input lacks base qualities; no much larger clone sits a single base away.

Naive and memory CD4+ T cells were separated from cryopreserved PBMCs through CD4 enrichment, which was followed by EasySep naive CD4+ T cell enrichment. Sorted naive or memory CD4+ T cells (roughly 93,000) were grown at a 1:1 ratio with T cell-depleted PBMCs and CEF peptides for 10 days. Triplicate replicate wells were generally used for each peptide culture condition. Ficoll-Paque PLUS gradient centrifugation was used to isolate PBMCs from either whole blood or leukapheresis product. The PBMCs went either fresh into the expansion assay or into cryopreservation at -140 degrees C. The QIAamp Micro DNA Kit was used to extract genomic DNA from the CD4+ T cells.

This sequence was found in an adult with COVID-19. This sequence uses TRBV7-3 and TRBJ2-3, and 7 junction bases match TRBD2. Sample: memory CD4+ T cells from PBMCs, cultured in vitro. According to the study, the label for this sample's cell subset or site signals: memory (non-naive) CD4+ T cells. CDR3 loop: CASSSTGASGYTDTQYF. The bases are TGTGCCAGCAGTTCAACCGGGGCTAGCGGATACACAGATACGCAGTATTTT.